Described below is a single T cell receptor beta chain sequence and its context. This sample is drawn from a study of sequential checkpoint blockade in melanoma. Study in general: Patients were randomized 1:1 to nivolumab-then-ipilimumab or ipilimumab-then-nivolumab first-line. Maintenance nivolumab came after either treatment sequence.

Specified treatment: randomized to nivolumab then ipilimumab (arm A) or the reverse (arm B). None of the patients previously received DNA-damaging chemotherapy. Sorted cells were live CD3+CD8+, lacking CD19 and CD56, from PBMCs. The protocol was immunoSEQ multiplex PCR, while the TCRdb copy is restricted to in-frame clones and leaves out a portion. The sample shows about 15,000 clones, 77% of them seen only once. Trimming cost V 1 base and J 0 bases, with 13 bases left between them. Germline-derived CDR1 and CDR2 are SQVTM and ANQGSEA. The CDR3 runs 16 residues. The rearrangement links TRBV29-1 to TRBJ2-1; D might be TRBD2 (6 bases). The sequences come from CD8+ T cells sorted from blood (inferred from file names), collected from a patient given nivolumab and ipilimumab in sequence. The clonotype was recovered from a human donor with melanoma. CDR3 sequence (DNA): TGCAGCGTTGAAGGGCATAGCGGAAGCTCCTACAATGAGCAGTTCTTC. Protein sequence: CSVEGHSGSSYNEQFF.